Shown below are 21 T cell receptor beta chains from a single sample sequenced in a study of shared clonotypes between healthy human individuals. Sequencing was performed with immunoSEQ multiplex PCR; in TCRdb, only in-frame clones are kept and a portion is missing. The sample consists of some 2 million clones, 85% to 95% of them appearing once. Sequencing input: naive CD4+ T cells sorted from blood. Subset reported: CD45RA+ positively selected. These receptors all come from a man younger than 30 in good health.

This chain joins TRBV4-1 and TRBJ1-3, with 7 bases that match TRBD1. Looked up from germline, CDR1 is MGHRA and CDR2 is YSYEKL. The V segment lost 1 base and the J segment 2 bases; nucleotides outside the gene matches: 11. The CDR3 sequence is 18 residues long. CDR3 residues: CASSQGIIRQGPGNTIYF. The CDR3 bases are TGCGCCAGCAGCCAAGGTATCATACGACAGGGTCCTGGAAACACCATATATTTT.

The gene calls are TRBV5-1 and TRBJ2-1; TRBD1 agrees at 8 bases. Looked up from germline, CDR1 is SGHRS and CDR2 is YFSETQ. The junction had 4 bases not matched to a gene; V was cut back by 5 bases and J by 6 bases. CDR3 length equals 13 residues. As DNA, the CDR3 is TGCGCCAGCAGTTCCGGGACAGGCAATGAGCAGTTCTTC. This sequence encodes CASSSGTGNEQFF.

The CDR3 bases are TGTGCCTGGAGTATCAGACGCGAGCAGTACTTC. Encoded protein: CAWSIRREQYF. The chain carries TRBV30 and TRBJ2-7; D call uncertain. The CDR3 has 11 residues. The V gene's germline CDR1 is GTSNPN and CDR2 SVGIG (reference sequence). The V and J ends lost 2 bases and 6 bases respectively, with 8 bases between them. The variable domain in full, completed from reference TRBV30 and TRBJ2-7, reads SQTIHQWPATLVQPVGSPLSLECTVEGTSNPNLYWYRQAAGRGLQLLFYSVGIGQISSEVPQNLSASRPQDRQFILSSKKLLLSDSGFYLCAWSIRREQYFGPGTRLTVT.

This chain joins TRBV18 and TRBJ1-4; no definite D call. The length of the CDR3 is 13 residues. Trimming stripped 3 bases from V and 8 bases from J, with 10 bases between. Per germline, CDR1 KGHSH and CDR2 LQKENI. The CDR3 reads CASSPGVEEKLFF. The CDR3 DNA is TGTGCCAGCTCACCTGGCGTTGAAGAAAAACTGTTTTTT.

The rearrangement links TRBV19 to TRBJ2-7; 8 bases map to TRBD2. J lost 3 bases, V lost 5 bases, and 9 bases had no gene match. The CDR3 covers 15 residues. Germline lookup yields CDR1 LNHDA and CDR2 SQIVND (reference sequence). The CDR3 protein is CASSSVAGNVYEQYF. As DNA, the CDR3 is TGTGCCAGTAGTTCAGTAGCGGGAAATGTCTACGAGCAGTACTTC. The whole variable domain, filled in from reference TRBV19 and TRBJ2-7, reads DGGITQSPKYLFRKEGQNVTLSCEQNLNHDAMYWYRQDPGQGLRLIYYSQIVNDFQKGDIAEGYSVSREKKESFPLTVTSAQKNPTAFYLCASSSVAGNVYEQYFGPGTRLTVT.

The chain joins TRBV7-2 to TRBJ1-2, with D hard to call. Trimming removed 0 bases from V and 0 bases from J, with 14 bases in between. The CDR3 has 17 residues. Germline V lookup: CDR1 SGHTA, CDR2 FQGNSA. This CDR3 reads CASSLAVGQTSNYGYTF. In DNA, the CDR3 is TGTGCCAGCAGCTTAGCGGTAGGCCAGACTTCTAACTATGGCTACACCTTC.

This clone was recorded a few times. The chain uses TRBV7-2 and TRBJ2-2; the match to TRBD2 covers 9 bases. The CDR3 is made up of 15 amino acids. Unmatched junction bases numbered 7, after V lost 5 bases and J lost 6 bases. CDR1 and CDR2 (germline): SGHTA, FQGNSA. The CDR3: CASSATGLASGELFF. In DNA, the CDR3 is TGTGCCAGCAGCGCGACGGGACTAGCCTCCGGGGAGCTGTTTTTT.

This clone has only one observation. The chain links TRBV5-7 to TRBJ1-1; D gene uncertain. TRBV5-7 is treated as an ORF (open reading frame) with a function not yet certain. The CDR3 extends over 13 amino acids. V lost 4 bases and J 0 bases, leaving 7 bases between the germline ends. The chain's CDR3 is CASSLAVNTEAFF. The DNA for the CDR3 is TGTGCCAGCAGCCTAGCAGTGAACACTGAAGCTTTCTTT.

The CDR3 DNA reads as TGTGCCATCAGTTTCTCCGGGACTAGCGCAGATACGCAGTATTTT. Residues: CAISFSGTSADTQYF. The V call is TRBV10-3, the J call TRBJ2-3, with 10 bases aligning to TRBD2. Germline values: CDR1 ENHRY, CDR2 SYGVKD. J was trimmed by 4 bases and V by 5 bases; bases with no gene match: 6. The CDR3 has 15 residues.

V is TRBV6-5 and J is TRBJ1-1; D ambiguous. V lost 4 bases, J lost 4 bases, and 13 bases lay in between. The CDR3 is 14 residues long. Germline V gives CDR1 MNHEY, CDR2 SVGAGI. Here the CDR3 reads CASSSNPRTTEAFF. For the CDR3, the DNA is TGTGCCAGCAGTTCTAACCCGCGGACCACTGAAGCTTTCTTT.

This chain uses TRBV6-7 with TRBJ2-7; tentatively, D is TRBD1 or TRBD2 (5 bases each). TRBV6-7 is known as an ORF, though its function is uncertain. This CDR3 region has 14 residues. V was clipped by 4 bases and J by 3 bases, with 13 bases between them. CDR3 in DNA: TGTGCCAGCAGTTTCTATGCAGGGAGCTACGAGCAGTACTTC. As protein: CASSFYAGSYEQYF.

The chain carries TRBV6-5 and TRBJ1-2; D is unclear. Trimming stripped 0 bases from V and 1 base from J, with 9 bases between. This CDR3 spans 15 amino acids. The V gene's germline CDR1 is MNHEY and CDR2 SVGAGI. DNA for the CDR3: TGTGCCAGCAGTTACTCACGAACGGTTAACTATGGCTACACCTTC. It translates to CASSYSRTVNYGYTF.

This clone occurred once. The chain joins TRBV5-4 to TRBJ2-1, with 8 bases fitting TRBD2. The CDR3 sequence is 15 residues long. V shed 0 bases, J shed 7 bases, and the junction held 6 bases outside the gene matches. Germline CDR1 SGHNT, CDR2 YYREEE (reference sequence). The CDR3: CASSLAGGAYNEQFF. CDR3 nucleotides: TGTGCCAGCAGCTTGGCGGGGGGGGCGTATAATGAGCAGTTCTTC.

This clone was counted once. The chain carries TRBV7-6 and TRBJ1-3; a possible D gene is TRBD1 (6 bases). The germline V and J ends were trimmed by 5 bases and 0 bases, with 14 bases remaining between them. The germline V gene encodes CDR1 SGHVS and CDR2 FNYEAQ. The CDR3 extends over 16 amino acids. The CDR3 nucleotides read TGTGCCAGCAGCCCGGACAGCGGGCGCTCTGGAAACACCATATATTTT. This sequence encodes CASSPDSGRSGNTIYF. The variable domain in full, with the rest retrieved from reference TRBV7-6 and TRBJ1-3, is GAGVSQSPRYKVTKRGQDVALRCDPISGHVSLYWYRQALGQGPEFLTYFNYEAQQDKSGLPNDRFSAERPEGSISTLTIQRTEQRDSAMYRCASSPDSGRSGNTIYFGEGSWLTVV.

The chain employs TRBV6-6 and TRBJ2-2, with D perhaps matching TRBD1 (5 bases). Deletions cut 2 bases from V and 7 bases from J, with 14 bases between. The CDR3 runs 15 residues. From germline, CDR1 is MNHNY and CDR2 SVGAGI (reference sequence). CDR3 loop: CASSYRQGPHGELFF. CDR3 in DNA: TGTGCCAGCAGTTACCGGCAGGGTCCCCACGGGGAGCTGTTTTTT.

The chain links TRBV4-3 to TRBJ2-7; 8 nucleotides match TRBD1. There are 15 residues in the CDR3. The ends lost 3 bases at V and 5 bases at J; junction bases unmatched: 9. Germline CDR1 is LGHNA and CDR2 is YSLEER. CDR3 residues: CASSQDRTGFNEQYF. DNA for the CDR3: TGCGCCAGCAGCCAGGACCGGACAGGGTTTAACGAGCAGTACTTC.

The rearrangement uses TRBV6-6 and TRBJ2-5; D is perhaps TRBD1 or TRBD2 (7 bases each). This CDR3 is 15 amino acids long. The V gene's germline CDR1 is MNHNY and CDR2 SVGAGI (reference sequence). V was cut by 4 bases and J by 5 bases, with 17 bases left in between. The CDR3 sequence is CASSSGEGARETQYF. The CDR3, as DNA: TGTGCCAGCAGTTCGGGGGAGGGGGCGCGGGAGACCCAGTACTTC.

This chain connects TRBV4-3 to TRBJ2-2, with D possibly being TRBD1 (6 bases). From germline, CDR1 is LGHNA and CDR2 YSLEER. The CDR3 sequence is 17 residues long. V was trimmed by 0 bases and J by 0 bases, leaving 11 bases between them. The CDR3 DNA is TGCGCCAGCAGCCAAGACCCCGGGACATCGAACACCGGGGAGCTGTTTTTT. This sequence encodes CASSQDPGTSNTGELFF.

This sequence joins TRBV30 and TRBJ1-4; 7 bases are a match to TRBD1. This CDR3 region has 14 residues. Germline V gives CDR1 GTSNPN, CDR2 SVGIG (reference sequence). Trimming took 0 bases from V and 8 from J; bases not matched to a gene: 6. As DNA, the CDR3 is TGTGCCTGGAGTGTTGCAGGGGGTGGAGAAAAACTGTTTTTT. Protein sequence: CAWSVAGGGEKLFF.

This chain joins TRBV7-2 and TRBJ2-7; perhaps TRBD1 as D (6 bases). The germline gives CDR1 SGHTA, CDR2 FQGNSA. This CDR3 is 15 amino acids long. V dropped 5 bases and J dropped 3 bases, with 17 bases sitting between them. The DNA of the CDR3 is TGTGCCAGCAGCGCTCCAAACAGGGTTCGCTACGAGCAGTACTTC. As protein: CASSAPNRVRYEQYF.

V gene TRBV10-3 combines with J gene TRBJ2-2, with 11 bases lining up with TRBD1. This CDR3 is 16 amino acids long. Trimming took 8 bases from V and 7 from J; bases not matched to a gene: 12. Germline V lookup: CDR1 ENHRY, CDR2 SYGVKD. The CDR3 spells CAIAQKDRGQGGELFF. CDR3 in DNA: TGTGCCATCGCCCAGAAGGACAGGGGGCAAGGCGGGGAGCTGTTTTTT.